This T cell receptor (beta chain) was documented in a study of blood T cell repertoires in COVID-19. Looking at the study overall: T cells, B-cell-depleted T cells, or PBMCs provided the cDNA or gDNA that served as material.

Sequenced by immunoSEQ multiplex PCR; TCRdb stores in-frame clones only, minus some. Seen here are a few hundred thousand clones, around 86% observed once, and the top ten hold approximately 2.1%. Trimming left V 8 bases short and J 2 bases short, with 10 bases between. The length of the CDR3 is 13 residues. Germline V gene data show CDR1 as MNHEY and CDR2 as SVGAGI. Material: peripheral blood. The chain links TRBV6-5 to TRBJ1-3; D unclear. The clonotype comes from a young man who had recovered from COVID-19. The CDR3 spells CASFRTPGNTIYF. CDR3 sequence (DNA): TGTGCCAGCTTCCGGACTCCTGGAAACACCATATATTTT.